The clone carrying this T cell receptor beta chain was detected only once. The assay was immunoSEQ multiplex PCR, and TCRdb's table has in-frame clones only and misses some. The top ten clones hold 20% of a sample with approximately 130,000 clones, 77% of them seen once. This specimen belongs to a study of blood T cell repertoires in COVID-19. The CDR3 is 14 residues long. The V segment lost 11 bases and the J segment 5 bases; nucleotides outside the gene matches: 11. Germline V CDR1 and CDR2: MNHEY, SVGAGI. This TCR was recovered from a man older than 75 with acute or convalescent COVID-19. The chain is built from TRBV6-5 and TRBJ2-2; 7 positions agree with TRBD1. Material for sequencing was peripheral blood. The CDR3: CASTRQGSTGELFF. For the CDR3, the DNA is TGTGCCTCGACCCGACAGGGTAGTACCGGGGAGCTGTTTTTT.